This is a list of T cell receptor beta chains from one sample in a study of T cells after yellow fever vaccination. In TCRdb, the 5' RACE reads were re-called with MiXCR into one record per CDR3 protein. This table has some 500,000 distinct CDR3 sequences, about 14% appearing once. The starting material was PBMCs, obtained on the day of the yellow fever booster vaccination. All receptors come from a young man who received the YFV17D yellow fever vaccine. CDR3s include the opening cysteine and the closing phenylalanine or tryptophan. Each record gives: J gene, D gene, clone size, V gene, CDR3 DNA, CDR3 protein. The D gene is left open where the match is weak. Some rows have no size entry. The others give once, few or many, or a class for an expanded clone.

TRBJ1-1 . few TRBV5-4 TGTGCCAGCGACTCTGGAGGGGGAGACACTGAAGCTTTCTTT CASDSGGGDTEAFF
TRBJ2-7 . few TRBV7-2 TGTGCCAGCAGCTTAGCCCCGCACCTGAGCTCCTACGAGCAGTACTTC CASSLAPHLSSYEQYF
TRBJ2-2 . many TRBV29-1 TGCAGCGTTGAAGATCCACGGGATAGGAACACCGGGGAGCTGTTTTTT CSVEDPRDRNTGELFF
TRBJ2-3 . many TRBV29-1 TGCAGCGTCCGGGGGAAGGGGGCGTTGGGTAGCACAGATACGCAGTATTTT CSVRGKGALGSTDTQYF
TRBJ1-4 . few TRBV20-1 TGCAGTGGCCAAGCCCTCCGAGATGAAAAACTGTTTTTT CSGQALRDEKLFF
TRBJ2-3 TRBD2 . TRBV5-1 TGCGCCAGCAGCGCCCTAGCGGGAGGGCCCAAAGATACGCAGTATTTT CASSALAGGPKDTQYF
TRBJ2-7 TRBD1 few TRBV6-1 TGTGCCAGCAGCTCACAGGGGAGTTATTACGAGCAGTACTTC CASSSQGSYYEQYF
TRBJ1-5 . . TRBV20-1 TGCAGTGCTAGTCCATGGGACGGTCTGAATCAGCCCCAGCATTTT CSASPWDGLNQPQHF
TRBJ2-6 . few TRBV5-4 TGTGCCAGCAGCTTGCTTGTCGGGGGGCGGGGGGCCAACGTCCTGACTTTC CASSLLVGGRGANVLTF
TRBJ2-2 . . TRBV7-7 TGTGCCAGCAGCCAGACAGGGAACACCGGGGAGCTGTTTTTT CASSQTGNTGELFF
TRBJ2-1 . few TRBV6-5 TGTGCCAGCAGCCCGGGGAGTTGGGAGCAGTTCTTC CASSPGSWEQFF
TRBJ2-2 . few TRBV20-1 TGCAGTGCTAGTCAGTCAGGGCTAAGGGAGCTGTTTTTT CSASQSGLRELFF
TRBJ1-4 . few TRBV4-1 TGCGCCAGCAGCCAAGGCTGGGGGGCGGGTAGGGCTAATGAAAAACTGTTTTTT CASSQGWGAGRANEKLFF
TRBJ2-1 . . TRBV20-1 TGCAGTGCTGGGAAGGATTCCTACAATGAGCAGTTCTTC CSAGKDSYNEQFF
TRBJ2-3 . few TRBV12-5 TGTGCTAGTGGCCGCGCGGGAACAGATACGCAGTATTTT CASGRAGTDTQYF
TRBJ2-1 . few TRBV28 TGTGCCAGCAGTTCCGGGAGTGAGCAGTTCTTC CASSSGSEQFF
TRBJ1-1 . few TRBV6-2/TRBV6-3 TGTGCCAGCTTGACTCGACCGAACACTGAAGCTTTCTTT CASLTRPNTEAFF
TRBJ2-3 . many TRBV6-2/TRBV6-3 TGTGCCAGCAGTTATTCCCTCCGGGACAACACAGATACGCAGTATTTT CASSYSLRDNTDTQYF
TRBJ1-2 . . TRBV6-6 TGTGCCAGCAGTTTCTCCTCGGGTGGCTACACCTTC CASSFSSGGYTF
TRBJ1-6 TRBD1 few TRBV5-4 TGTGCCAGCAGCGCATGGACAGGGGTTGATTCACCCCTCCACTTT CASSAWTGVDSPLHF
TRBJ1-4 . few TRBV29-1 TGCAGCGGTTTGGGCGGTGCAACTAATGAAAAACTGTTTTTT CSGLGGATNEKLFF
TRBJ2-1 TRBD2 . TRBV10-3 TGTGCCATCAGTCCCGGGACTAGCGGGTACAATGAGCAGTTCTTC CAISPGTSGYNEQFF
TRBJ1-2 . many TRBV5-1 TGCGCCAGCAGCTTTGGCGATTCGGGCAACTATGGCTACACCTTC CASSFGDSGNYGYTF
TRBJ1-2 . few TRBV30 TGTGCCTGGAGTGCAAAGGTCCGAACCTATGGCTACACCTTC CAWSAKVRTYGYTF
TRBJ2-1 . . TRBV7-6 TGTGCCAGCAGCCCGAACCCAACCGACAATGAGCAGTTCTTC CASSPNPTDNEQFF